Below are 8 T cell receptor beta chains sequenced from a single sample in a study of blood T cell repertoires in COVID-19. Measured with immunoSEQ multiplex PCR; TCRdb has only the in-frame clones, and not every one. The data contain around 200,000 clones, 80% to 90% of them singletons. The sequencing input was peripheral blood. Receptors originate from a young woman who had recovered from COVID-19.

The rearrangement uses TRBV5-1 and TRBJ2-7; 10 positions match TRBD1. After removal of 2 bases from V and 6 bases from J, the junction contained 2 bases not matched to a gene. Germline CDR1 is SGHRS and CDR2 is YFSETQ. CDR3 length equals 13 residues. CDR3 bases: TGCGCCAGCAGCTTTGGGACAGGGGTCGAGCAGTACTTC. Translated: CASSFGTGVEQYF.

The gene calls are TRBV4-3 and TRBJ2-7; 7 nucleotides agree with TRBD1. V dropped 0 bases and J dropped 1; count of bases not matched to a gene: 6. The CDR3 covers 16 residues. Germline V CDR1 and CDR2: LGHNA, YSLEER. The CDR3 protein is CASSQEYGTASYEQYF. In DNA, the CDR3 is TGCGCCAGCAGCCAAGAATACGGGACAGCTTCCTACGAGCAGTACTTC.

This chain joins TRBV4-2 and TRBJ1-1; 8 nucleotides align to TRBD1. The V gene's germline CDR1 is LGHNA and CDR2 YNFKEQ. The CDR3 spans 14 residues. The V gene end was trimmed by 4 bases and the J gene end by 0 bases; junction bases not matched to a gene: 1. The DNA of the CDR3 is TGTGCCAGCAGCCCGGGACAGGTGAACACTGAAGCTTTCTTT. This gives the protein CASSPGQVNTEAFF.

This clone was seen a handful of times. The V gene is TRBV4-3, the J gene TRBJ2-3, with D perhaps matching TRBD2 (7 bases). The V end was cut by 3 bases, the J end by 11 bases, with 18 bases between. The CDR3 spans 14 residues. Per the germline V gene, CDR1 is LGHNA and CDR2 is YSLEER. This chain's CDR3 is CASSHPAGAEMQYF. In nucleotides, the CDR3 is TGCGCCAGCAGCCACCCGGCGGGGGCGGAGATGCAGTATTTT.

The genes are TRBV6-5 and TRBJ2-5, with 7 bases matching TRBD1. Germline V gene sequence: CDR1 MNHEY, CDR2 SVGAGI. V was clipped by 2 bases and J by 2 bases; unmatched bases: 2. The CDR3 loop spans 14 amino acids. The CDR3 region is CASSYRDSQETQYF. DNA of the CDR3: TGTGCCAGCAGTTACCGGGACAGTCAAGAGACCCAGTACTTC.

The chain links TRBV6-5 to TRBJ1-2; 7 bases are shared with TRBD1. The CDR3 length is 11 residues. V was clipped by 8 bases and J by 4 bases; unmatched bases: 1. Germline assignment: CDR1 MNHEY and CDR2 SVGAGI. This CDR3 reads CASGQVYGYTF. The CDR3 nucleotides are TGTGCCAGCGGACAGGTCTATGGCTACACCTTC.

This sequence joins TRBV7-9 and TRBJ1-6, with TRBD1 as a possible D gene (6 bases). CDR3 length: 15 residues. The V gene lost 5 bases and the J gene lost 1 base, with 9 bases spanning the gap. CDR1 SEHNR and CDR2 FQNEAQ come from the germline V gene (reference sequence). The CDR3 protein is CASSLDSSYNSPLHF. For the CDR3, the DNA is TGTGCCAGCAGCCTGGACAGTTCCTATAATTCACCCCTCCACTTT.

CDR3 coding DNA: TGTGCCAGCAGCTTAGATGAGCGGGGGTACACAGATACGCAGTATTTT. It codes for CASSLDERGYTDTQYF. V is TRBV7-6 and J is TRBJ2-3; 8 bases are shared with TRBD2. CDR3 length: 16 amino acids. Germline CDR1 reads SGHVS; CDR2 reads FNYEAQ. With 1 base clipped from V and 2 bases from J, the junction kept 5 bases outside the gene matches.